The sample holds many counts of the clone carrying this T cell receptor (beta chain). The data are from a study of T cells in Graves' hyperthyroidism and ophthalmopathy. This CDR3 is 13 amino acids long. Looked up from germline, CDR1 is SGHAT and CDR2 is FQNNGV. Trimming stripped 5 bases from V and 4 bases from J, with 11 bases between. RNA transcripts yielded amplified TCR beta CDR3 regions. First-round RT-PCR targeting the TCR CDR3 was performed with the HTBI primer set. TCRdb independently ran MiXCR on the multiplex PCR reads; one entry per CDR3 protein. Of 490,000 or so distinct CDR3 sequences in the sample, over 35% are singletons; the top ten hold about two fifths.

The V and J genes are TRBV11-2 and TRBJ1-1; the D gene is possibly TRBD1 (6 bases). The source material was peripheral blood or thyroid tissue (not recorded which). This receptor was identified in an adult woman with Graves' disease, either hyperthyroidism or ophthalmopathy (not recorded which). CDR3: CASSVQGLTEAFF. The CDR3 DNA follows: TGTGCCAGCAGCGTACAGGGACTCACTGAAGCTTTCTTT.